The 27 T cell receptor beta chains below all came from one sample that was sequenced in a study of OX40 agonist ivuxolimab in advanced cancers. The library was made by the immunoSEQ multiplex PCR assay. Not all clones reach the TCRdb copy of this immuneACCESS table, which keeps in-frame sequences only. Checked studies attribute under half of the gap to unresolved V genes and leave the rest unexplained. The sample table contains around 92,000 clones; only one count was recorded for more than 75% of them. The ten largest account for under 3.5% of the sample. The starting material was CD4+ or CD8+ T cells sorted from blood, obtained in a trial of the OX40 agonist ivuxolimab. The receptor set was obtained from an adult with an advanced solid tumor such as melanoma, head and neck, liver or kidney cancer.

The chain recombines TRBV7-6 with TRBJ2-2; 8 positions match TRBD1. V dropped 5 bases and J dropped 4; count of bases not matched to a gene: 6. Germline assignment: CDR1 SGHVS and CDR2 FNYEAQ. The CDR3 is 15 residues long. Here the CDR3 reads CASSPGQGVTGELFF. The CDR3 DNA is TGTGCCAGCAGCCCCGGACAGGGAGTCACCGGGGAGCTGTTTTTT.

The chain recombines TRBV6-1 with TRBJ2-5; maybe TRBD1 (5 bases). Per germline, CDR1 MNHNS and CDR2 SASEGT. The germline V and J ends were trimmed by 3 bases and 3 bases, with 17 bases remaining between them. This CDR3 is 16 amino acids long. The CDR3 loop is CASSDPGFGREETQYF. The CDR3 nucleotides read TGTGCCAGCAGTGACCCCGGATTCGGCAGGGAAGAGACCCAGTACTTC.

This clone was found a few times. The rearrangement links TRBV29-1 to TRBJ2-3; 9 bases map to TRBD1. V was clipped by 3 bases and J by 1 base; unmatched bases: 2. Germline loops: CDR1 SQVTM, CDR2 ANQGSEA. The CDR3 runs to 14 residues. The CDR3 here is CSVDGDRGTDTQYF. CDR3 nucleotides: TGCAGCGTTGATGGGGACAGGGGCACAGATACGCAGTATTTT.

The genes are TRBV30 and TRBJ1-5; a weak D match, TRBD1 (5 bases). V gave up 3 bases and J gave up 7 bases, with 10 bases separating them. Germline values: CDR1 GTSNPN, CDR2 SVGIG (reference sequence). The length of the CDR3 is 12 residues. CDR3 DNA sequence: TGTGCCTGGAGCAGGGAGGGGCAGCCCCAGCATTTT. Residues: CAWSREGQPQHF.

V usage is TRBV5-6 and J usage is TRBJ2-5, with TRBD1 matching 8 bases. The germline CDR1 and CDR2 sequences are SGHDT and YYEEEE. The CDR3 runs to 15 residues. V lost 0 bases and J lost 2; bases outside the gene matches: 3. CDR3 loop: CASSLEGTGQETQYF. The CDR3 DNA reads as TGTGCCAGCAGCTTGGAGGGGACAGGACAAGAGACCCAGTACTTC.

The rearrangement links TRBV7-2 to TRBJ2-4; 9 nucleotides align to TRBD1. Trimming removed 1 base from V and 1 base from J; junction bases left unmatched: 11. The CDR3 contains 19 residues. Germline V gene data show CDR1 as SGHTA and CDR2 as FQGNSA. The CDR3 DNA is TGTGCCAGCAGCTTAGAAGCCGGACAGGGGAAGGAGGCCAAAAACATTCAGTACTTC. This gives the protein CASSLEAGQGKEAKNIQYF. Full variable domain (remainder filled in from reference TRBV7-2 and TRBJ2-4): GAGVSQSPSNKVTEKGKDVELRCDPISGHTALYWYRQSLGQGLEFLIYFQGNSAPDKSGLPSDRFSAERTGGSVSTLTIQRTQQEDSAVYLCASSLEAGQGKEAKNIQYFGAGTRLSVL.

V gene TRBV19 combines with J gene TRBJ2-7; perhaps D is TRBD1 or TRBD2 (5 bases each). In germline, CDR1 is LNHDA, CDR2 SQIVND (reference sequence). CDR3 length equals 13 residues. Trimming cost V 5 bases and J 6 bases, with 14 bases left between them. The CDR3 DNA is TGTGCCAGTAGTGACCAGGGCGGGCGCGAGCAGTACTTC. Its translation: CASSDQGGREQYF. Supplemented by reference TRBV19 and TRBJ2-7, the full variable domain reads DGGITQSPKYLFRKEGQNVTLSCEQNLNHDAMYWYRQDPGQGLRLIYYSQIVNDFQKGDIAEGYSVSREKKESFPLTVTSAQKNPTAFYLCASSDQGGREQYFGPGTRLTVT.

The CDR3 region is CASSRDRAFYGYTF. Here the CDR3 DNA reads TGTGCCAGCAGTAGGGACAGGGCGTTCTATGGCTACACCTTC. The rearrangement joins TRBV11-2 to TRBJ1-2, with 9 nucleotides matching TRBD1. Trimming cost V 6 bases and J 4 bases; bases outside gene matches: 6. Germline CDR1 SGHAT, CDR2 FQNNGV. The CDR3 is 14 residues long.

The chain couples TRBV28 to TRBJ1-4; TRBD1 is a possible D gene (6 bases). Germline values: CDR1 MDHEN, CDR2 SYDVKM. Trimming removed 5 bases from V and 7 bases from J, with 20 bases in between. The length of the CDR3 is 16 residues. The CDR3 protein is CASSRLQGPRGEKLFF. The DNA of the CDR3 is TGTGCCAGCAGTCGCCTACAGGGTCCAAGGGGTGAAAAACTGTTTTTT.

This clone was picked up one time. The gene calls are TRBV7-2 and TRBJ2-7; 9 bases are shared with TRBD1. The CDR3 contains 18 residues. Losses at the gene ends were 2 bases for V and 2 bases for J; bases not matched to a gene: 13. The germline gives CDR1 SGHTA, CDR2 FQGNSA. Here the CDR3 DNA reads TGTGCCAGCAGCTTAACAGCCGGGACAGGGATCCCCCCCTACGAGCAGTACGTC. Its protein product is CASSLTAGTGIPPYEQYV.

The J gene is TRBJ1-4, the V gene TRBV23-1, with no clear D. TRBV23-1 is given ORF status, its function remaining uncertain. Trimming took off 0 bases at V and 2 bases at J, with 16 bases between the two ends. The CDR3 is 18 amino acids. The CDR3 here is CASSQSTPAGQTNEKLFF. For the CDR3, the DNA is TGCGCCAGCAGTCAATCGACCCCAGCAGGCCAGACTAATGAAAAACTGTTTTTT.

CDR3 DNA sequence: TGTGCCAGCGGGGCTTATAGCAATCAGCCCCAGCATTTT. The encoded protein is CASGAYSNQPQHF. This chain connects TRBV6-4 to TRBJ1-5; D is perhaps TRBD1 (5 bases). V was cut by 8 bases and J by 0 bases, with 8 bases left in between. The CDR3 has 13 amino acids. The germline V gene has CDR1 MRHNA and CDR2 SNTAGT.

This clone was seen just once. The chain couples TRBV4-2 to TRBJ2-3, with D perhaps matching TRBD1 or TRBD2 (5 bases each). CDR3 length: 13 amino acids. V was trimmed by 4 bases and J by 0 bases, leaving 5 bases between them. CDR1 and CDR2 from the germline V gene are LGHNA and YNFKEQ. This CDR3 reads CASSRGSTDTQYF. CDR3 bases: TGTGCCAGCAGCCGGGGGAGCACAGATACGCAGTATTTT.

This rearrangement joins TRBV27 to TRBJ1-1; TRBD1 is a possible D gene (5 bases). The germline CDR1 and CDR2 sequences are MNHEY and SMNVEV (reference sequence). Trimming removed 0 bases at V and 1 base at J, with 12 bases between. The CDR3 is 16 amino acids. CDR3: CASSLSIGTKNTEAFF. The CDR3 DNA sequence: TGTGCCAGCAGTTTATCGATCGGGACGAAGAACACTGAAGCTTTCTTT.

This sequence joins TRBV4-3 and TRBJ1-5; 9 positions match TRBD1. The CDR3 consists of 16 residues. Germline-derived CDR1 and CDR2 are LGHNA and YSLEER. Unmatched junction bases numbered 2, after V lost 1 base and J lost 1 base. The CDR3 sequence is CASSQGTGDSNQPQHF. DNA for the CDR3: TGCGCCAGCAGCCAAGGGACAGGGGACAGCAATCAGCCCCAGCATTTT.

The CDR3 protein is CASSLHVGYGYTF. The CDR3 DNA sequence: TGTGCCAGCAGCTTACACGTAGGCTATGGCTACACCTTC. The V gene is TRBV5-6, the J gene TRBJ1-2; D unclear. The CDR3 contains 13 residues. V was clipped by 2 bases and J by 4 bases, with 9 bases between them. Per the germline V gene, CDR1 is SGHDT and CDR2 is YYEEEE.

In its sample, this clone was seen once. The chain employs TRBV7-2 and TRBJ2-3; unclear D gene. CDR3 length: 14 residues. V was trimmed by 0 bases and J by 4 bases, leaving 8 bases between them. Per the germline V gene, CDR1 is SGHTA and CDR2 is FQGNSA. The CDR3 sequence: CASSLARRSDTQYF. The CDR3 bases are TGTGCCAGCAGCTTAGCGCGACGATCAGATACGCAGTATTTT.

In nucleotides, the CDR3 is TGTGCCAGCAGTTACATCGAGGGGTTAGAATCACCCCTCCACTTT. Translated, it gives CASSYIEGLESPLHF. The rearrangement links TRBV6-5 to TRBJ1-6; D is perhaps TRBD1 (5 bases). V gave up 2 bases and J gave up 10 bases, with 15 bases separating them. CDR1 is MNHEY and CDR2 is SVGAGI in the germline V gene. This CDR3 region has 15 residues.

V usage is TRBV4-3 and J usage is TRBJ2-5; 9 nucleotides line up with TRBD1. This CDR3 spans 15 amino acids. Germline CDR1 and CDR2: LGHNA and YSLEER. The junction had 4 bases not matched to a gene; V was cut back by 3 bases and J by 2 bases. CDR3 protein: CASSQRGTGQETQYF. The CDR3 DNA sequence: TGCGCCAGCAGCCAGAGAGGGACAGGGCAAGAGACCCAGTACTTC.

The rearrangement links TRBV9 to TRBJ1-3; the D gene is possibly TRBD1 (5 bases). V was clipped by 0 bases and J by 0 bases, with 19 bases between them. This CDR3 has 19 amino acids. Germline assignment: CDR1 SGDLS and CDR2 YYNGEE. CDR3 DNA: TGTGCCAGCAGCGTAGACCTGGGGGTAGGGGCCAACTCTGGAAACACCATATATTTT. It yields the protein CASSVDLGVGANSGNTIYF.

The chain uses TRBV10-3 and TRBJ1-1, with a weak D call TRBD1 (5 bases). This CDR3 has 14 residues. The ends were cut back, 6 bases at V and 5 bases at J, with 16 bases in the middle. The V gene's germline CDR1 is ENHRY and CDR2 SYGVKD. CDR3 loop: CAIREGTVITEAFF. The CDR3 DNA reads as TGTGCCATCAGAGAAGGGACGGTGATAACTGAAGCTTTCTTT.

The chain joins TRBV7-2 to TRBJ2-3; TRBD2 aligns across 7 bases. The germline CDR1 and CDR2 sequences are SGHTA and FQGNSA. Trimming at V came to 4 bases and at J to 1 base, leaving 14 bases not matched to a gene. This CDR3 is 18 amino acids long. CDR3 bases: TGTGCCAGCAGCTCCCCCCGGGGAGGGTCGACCCGCACAGATACGCAGTATTTT. Amino acid sequence: CASSSPRGGSTRTDTQYF.

The chain is built from TRBV2 and TRBJ2-5; D perhaps matches TRBD2 (5 bases). Germline CDR1 SNHLY, CDR2 FYNNEI. V was trimmed by 4 bases and J by 2 bases, leaving 8 bases between them. The CDR3 extends over 13 amino acids. The CDR3 loop is CASSVRTQETQYF. The CDR3 DNA reads TGTGCCAGCAGTGTCCGGACTCAAGAGACCCAGTACTTC.

This clone was recorded only once. The chain combines TRBV6-5 with TRBJ1-1, with a tentative D call TRBD1 (5 bases). V lost 4 bases, J lost 1 base, and 10 bases lay in between. The CDR3 has 14 residues. Germline CDR1 is MNHEY and CDR2 is SVGAGI. CDR3 sequence: CASSFRQQNTEAFF. CDR3 bases: TGTGCCAGCAGTTTTCGACAGCAGAACACTGAAGCTTTCTTT.

The chain recombines TRBV7-2 with TRBJ2-3; 11 positions match TRBD2. The germline gives CDR1 SGHTA, CDR2 FQGNSA. The CDR3 runs to 19 residues. The J segment lost 3 bases and the V segment lost 2 bases, leaving 13 bases of the junction unmatched. This CDR3 reads CASSLRRASGGRGTDTQYF. The CDR3 DNA follows: TGTGCCAGCAGCTTAAGACGGGCTAGCGGGGGGCGGGGAACAGATACGCAGTATTTT.

The genes are TRBV7-2 and TRBJ2-6, with D perhaps TRBD1 or TRBD2 (5 bases each). Trimming left V 2 bases short and J 4 bases short, with 9 bases between. The CDR3 is 15 amino acids. Germline CDR1 SGHTA, CDR2 FQGNSA. CDR3 nucleotide sequence: TGTGCCAGCAGCTTATGGGGGAGAGGGGCCAACGTCCTGACTTTC. The encoded protein is CASSLWGRGANVLTF.

The genes are TRBV5-6 and TRBJ2-7; TRBD2 aligns across 11 bases. Trimming removed 10 bases from V and 7 bases from J; junction bases left unmatched: 16. This CDR3 is 15 amino acids long. Germline CDR1 and CDR2: SGHDT and YYEEEE. CDR3 coding DNA: TGTGCCCCCAGCTTCATAGCGGGGGGGCGCGGGGAGCAGTACGTC. The encoded protein is CAPSFIAGGRGEQYV.